The next 19 T cell receptor beta chains were all read from a single sample in a study of T-cell reconstitution after alpha-beta-depleted transplantation in children. A library of TCRbeta sequences, prepared with unique molecular identifiers, was generated. TCRdb re-analysed the PCR reads in MiXCR, keeping a single row per CDR3 protein. Of 45,000 to 60,000 distinct CDR3 sequences in the sample, around 56% were seen once. The sequencing here drew on peripheral blood, taken before TCRalphabeta/CD19-depleted stem cell transplant. All receptors come from a boy less than two years old with SCID, due to receive a stem cell transplant.

The J gene is TRBJ2-1, the V gene TRBV4-2, with 8 bases that match TRBD1. CDR3 size: 16 residues. J lost 2 bases, V lost 4 bases, and 7 bases had no gene match. CDR1 is LGHNA, CDR2 YNFKEQ, per germline. This chain's CDR3 is CASSRTDREPYNEQFF. In DNA, the CDR3 is TGTGCCAGCAGCCGGACGGACAGGGAGCCCTACAATGAGCAGTTCTTC.

This clonotype has just a few counts. The chain has TRBV24-1 and TRBJ2-3; D is possibly TRBD1 or TRBD2 (5 bases each). V was trimmed by 9 bases and J by 2 bases, leaving 14 bases between them. From germline, CDR1 is KGHDR and CDR2 SFDVKD. The CDR3 runs 14 residues. The CDR3 reads CATSPGTYTDTQYF. CDR3 sequence (DNA): TGTGCCACCTCCCCGGGGACCTACACAGATACGCAGTATTTT.

The V and J genes are TRBV3-1 and TRBJ2-3; D is ambiguous. This CDR3 is built from 12 residues. In germline, CDR1 is LGHDT, CDR2 YNNKEL (reference sequence). V shed 3 bases and J shed 0 bases, with 1 base lying between them. Written as DNA, the CDR3 is TGTGCCAGCAGCCACAGCACAGATACGCAGTATTTT. Protein: CASSHSTDTQYF.

The chain carries TRBV5-1 and TRBJ2-2; 7 nucleotides align to TRBD1. The CDR3 extends over 14 amino acids. The V gene's germline CDR1 is SGHRS and CDR2 YFSETQ. The V and J ends lost 8 bases and 8 bases, in that order; junction bases with no gene match: 12. In nucleotides, the CDR3 is TGCGCCAGTAAGGACGGGGACAGCGGTGGGGAGCTGTTTTTT. This encodes CASKDGDSGGELFF. The entire variable domain, with the rest obtained from reference TRBV5-1 and TRBJ2-2, is as follows: KAGVTQTPRYLIKTRGQQVTLSCSPISGHRSVSWYQQTPGQGLQFLFEYFSETQRNKGNFPGRFSGRQFSNSRSEMNVSTLELGDSALYLCASKDGDSGGELFFGEGSRLTVL.

This clonotype was found a few times. The rearrangement joins TRBV20-1 to TRBJ2-5, with D unresolved. The CDR3 totals 12 residues. V lost 6 bases and J 2 bases, leaving 10 bases between the germline ends. Germline CDR1 DFQATT, CDR2 SNEGSKA (reference sequence). This chain's CDR3 is CSAPRMQETQYF. The DNA of the CDR3 is TGCAGTGCCCCGCGAATGCAAGAGACCCAGTACTTC.

This clonotype was counted only a few times. V and J are TRBV4-3 and TRBJ2-2; D gene uncertain. The CDR3 length is 17 residues. The V gene lost 0 bases and the J gene lost 2 bases, with 13 bases spanning the gap. From germline, CDR1 is LGHNA and CDR2 YSLEER. The CDR3 DNA reads TGCGCCAGCAGCCAAGATCCCGGCAGGAGAAACACCGGGGAGCTGTTTTTT. It yields the protein CASSQDPGRRNTGELFF.

The chain has TRBV20-1 and TRBJ2-3; D gene unclear. The CDR3 covers 13 residues. Per germline, CDR1 DFQATT and CDR2 SNEGSKA (reference sequence). The V gene lost 3 bases and the J gene lost 5 bases, with 12 bases spanning the gap. The DNA for the CDR3 is TGCAGTGCTAGTGGTGGGGTTAGAGATACGCAGTATTTT. It specifies CSASGGVRDTQYF.

The chain is built from TRBV7-8 and TRBJ1-4, with a possible D match to TRBD1 (6 bases). This CDR3 has 17 amino acids. The V gene lost 1 base and the J gene lost 0 bases, with 12 bases spanning the gap. Germline assignment: CDR1 SGHVS and CDR2 FQNEAQ. CDR3 loop: CASSLVPGAATNEKLFF. The CDR3 DNA sequence: TGTGCCAGCAGCTTAGTCCCAGGGGCTGCAACTAATGAAAAACTGTTTTTT.

The V and J genes are TRBV7-2 and TRBJ1-6; weak D call: TRBD1 (5 bases). CDR3 size: 13 residues. V gave up 4 bases and J gave up 12 bases, with 13 bases separating them. In germline, CDR1 is SGHTA, CDR2 FQGNSA. The chain's CDR3 is CASSSSGPIPLHF. DNA for the CDR3: TGTGCCAGCAGCTCGTCGGGACCGATACCCCTCCACTTT. The full variable domain, rest sourced from reference TRBV7-2 and TRBJ1-6, is GAGVSQSPSNKVTEKGKDVELRCDPISGHTALYWYRQSLGQGLEFLIYFQGNSAPDKSGLPSDRFSAERTGGSVSTLTIQRTQQEDSAVYLCASSSSGPIPLHFGNGTRLTVT.

The genes are TRBV5-1 and TRBJ2-7; 7 positions agree with TRBD1. The CDR3 is 14 residues long. Trimming took 4 bases from V and 1 from J; bases not matched to a gene: 5. The germline V gene has CDR1 SGHRS and CDR2 YFSETQ. The CDR3 bases are TGCGCCAGCAGCCCATCGACAGGGTCCTACGAGCAGTACTTC. The encoded protein is CASSPSTGSYEQYF.

The rearrangement links TRBV20-1 to TRBJ2-2; no definite D call. Germline V CDR1 and CDR2: DFQATT, SNEGSKA (reference sequence). Trimming pared 1 base from V and 0 bases from J, leaving 6 bases between. The CDR3 is 14 residues long. The CDR3 here is CSARVSTNTGELFF. The CDR3 nucleotides are TGCAGTGCTAGAGTCAGTACGAACACCGGGGAGCTGTTTTTT.

The J gene is TRBJ2-3, the V gene TRBV5-6; perhaps TRBD2 as D (7 bases). The CDR3 runs 15 residues. Per the germline V gene, CDR1 is SGHDT and CDR2 is YYEEEE. Trimming shortened V by 1 base and J by 5 bases, and 14 bases separated the two germline ends. CDR3: CASSLYGGLGDTQYF. The CDR3 nucleotides read TGTGCCAGCAGCTTGTACGGGGGGCTGGGAGATACGCAGTATTTT.

This chain connects TRBV14 to TRBJ2-1; TRBD1 aligns across 8 bases. Trimming removed 4 bases from V and 6 bases from J; junction bases left unmatched: 11. Germline lookup yields CDR1 SGHDN and CDR2 FVKESK. This CDR3 is 16 amino acids long. The chain's CDR3 is CASSPRGRGYRNEQFF. The CDR3 DNA reads as TGTGCCAGCAGCCCCAGGGGGCGAGGGTATCGCAATGAGCAGTTCTTC.

This clonotype was seen ten or more times. CDR3 DNA: TGTGCCAGCAGTTCACTCGGGCAGGGGGGAGATACGCAGTATTTT. Translated: CASSSLGQGGDTQYF. V usage is TRBV6-6 and J usage is TRBJ2-3; tentative D call: TRBD1 (7 bases). Germline CDR1 MNHNY, CDR2 SVGAGI (reference sequence). The CDR3 contains 15 residues. The V and J ends lost 4 bases and 5 bases respectively, with 16 bases between them.

In this sample, this clonotype turned up a few times. The chain combines TRBV4-2 with TRBJ2-3, with 8 bases aligning to TRBD2. The CDR3 loop spans 18 amino acids. Germline CDR1 reads LGHNA; CDR2 reads YNFKEQ. The V gene end was trimmed by 4 bases and the J gene end by 1 base; junction bases not matched to a gene: 13. The CDR3 protein is CASSPRSGGISRTDTQYF. The DNA of the CDR3 is TGTGCCAGCAGCCCTCGGAGCGGGGGTATCTCCCGCACAGATACGCAGTATTTT.

The CDR3 reads CASSPYGFNEQFF. The CDR3 DNA follows: TGTGCCAGCAGCCCGTATGGTTTCAATGAGCAGTTCTTC. This chain links TRBV11-2 with TRBJ2-1; D is uncertain. Germline loops: CDR1 SGHAT, CDR2 FQNNGV. V was clipped by 5 bases and J by 6 bases, with 11 bases between them. The CDR3 contains 13 residues.

The chain recombines TRBV7-9 with TRBJ1-2; 9 nucleotides align to TRBD1. J lost 7 bases, V lost 5 bases, and 8 bases had no gene match. Looked up from germline, CDR1 is SEHNR and CDR2 is FQNEAQ (reference sequence). This CDR3 region has 14 residues. DNA for the CDR3: TGTGCCAGCAGCAAAGAGACAGGGGGGCTTGGCTACACCTTC. It yields the protein CASSKETGGLGYTF. Combining the CDR3 with reference TRBV7-9 and TRBJ1-2 gives the whole variable domain DTGVSQNPRHKITKRGQNVTFRCDPISEHNRLYWYRQTLGQGPEFLTYFQNEAQLEKSRLLSDRFSAERPKGSFSTLEIQRTEQGDSAMYLCASSKETGGLGYTFGSGTRLTVV.

This clonotype was recorded many times. The gene calls are TRBV2 and TRBJ1-5; TRBD1 agrees at 7 bases. V dropped 8 bases and J dropped 8; count of bases not matched to a gene: 9. The CDR3 covers 13 residues. Germline V gene lookup returns CDR1 SNHLY and CDR2 FYNNEI. CDR3 bases: TGTGCCAGCGGTGGACAGGCTGTTGAGCCCCAGCATTTT. This translates into CASGGQAVEPQHF.

The chain carries TRBV5-1 and TRBJ1-2; the D is unclear. V shed 0 bases and J shed 4 bases, with 10 bases lying between them. The CDR3 contains 14 residues. Germline V gene sequence: CDR1 SGHRS, CDR2 YFSETQ. The CDR3 sequence: CASSLDPGGYGYTF. The CDR3 nucleotides read TGCGCCAGCAGCTTGGATCCGGGCGGCTATGGCTACACCTTC.